Presented here are 11 T cell receptor beta chains from one specimen sequenced in a study of T cells after yellow fever vaccination. TCRdb redid the calling of the 5' RACE reads with MiXCR, one entry per CDR3 protein. The data show under 600,000 distinct CDR3 sequences, 20% to 25% seen once. Here the sequenced sample was PBMCs, taken less than 25 days after the first yellow fever vaccination. Receptors originate from a man aged 18 to 29 who received the YFV17D yellow fever vaccine.

The V and J genes are TRBV20-1 and TRBJ1-6; D gene ambiguous. CDR3 length: 14 amino acids. V lost 6 bases and J 9 bases, leaving 18 bases between the germline ends. CDR1 and CDR2 (germline): DFQATT, SNEGSKA (reference sequence). CDR3 region: CSANLVGGGSPLHF. The CDR3, as DNA: TGCAGTGCGAACTTAGTGGGTGGAGGTTCACCCCTCCACTTT.

This clonotype was observed a few times. V is TRBV4-1 and J is TRBJ2-7; no clear D. The CDR3 covers 12 residues. V lost 3 bases and J 6 bases, leaving 9 bases between the germline ends. Per germline, CDR1 MGHRA and CDR2 YSYEKL. The DNA for the CDR3 is TGCGCCAGCAGCCAGCACCTTTCCGAGCAGTACTTC. It translates to CASSQHLSEQYF.

This clonotype was seen ten or more times. V gene TRBV4-3 combines with J gene TRBJ1-3; tentative D call: TRBD1 (5 bases). CDR1 is LGHNA, CDR2 YSLEER, per germline. The CDR3 has 14 amino acids. Trimming cost V 6 bases and J 1 base, with 10 bases left between them. The chain's CDR3 is CASSSGGSGNTIYF. In DNA form, the CDR3 reads TGCGCCAGCAGTTCCGGGGGGTCTGGAAACACCATATATTTT.

This clonotype was picked up a small number of times. The chain has TRBV7-2 and TRBJ2-4, with unresolved D. Trimming removed 0 bases at V and 5 bases at J, with 8 bases between. The CDR3 loop spans 14 amino acids. From germline, CDR1 is SGHTA and CDR2 FQGNSA. The DNA for the CDR3 is TGTGCCAGCAGCTTAGCAGGGCTCCAAAACATTCAGTACTTC. Its protein is CASSLAGLQNIQYF.

V is TRBV3-1 and J is TRBJ1-5; the D gene is possibly TRBD1 (5 bases). Germline CDR1 and CDR2: LGHDT and YNNKEL (reference sequence). V dropped 4 bases and J dropped 5 bases, with 15 bases sitting between them. The CDR3 runs 15 residues. As DNA, the CDR3 is TGTGCCAGCAGCCCTGTTTCGGGGGGGGATCAGCCCCAGCATTTT. Amino acids: CASSPVSGGDQPQHF. Together with reference TRBV3-1 and TRBJ1-5, the CDR3 gives the full variable domain: DTAVSQTPKYLVTQMGNDKSIKCEQNLGHDTMYWYKQDSKKFLKIMFSYNNKELIINETVPNRFSPKSPDKAHLNLHINSLELGDSAVYFCASSPVSGGDQPQHFGDGTRLSIL.

This clonotype showed up just a few times. In DNA, the CDR3 is TGTGCCAGCACGGTATCTGGCGGGGCATGGGGTTTGGAGACCCAGTACTTC. Translating it yields CASTVSGGAWGLETQYF. This chain uses TRBV3-1 with TRBJ2-5; possible D gene TRBD2, 6 bases. The V end lost 7 bases, the J end lost 5 bases, and 26 bases lay between the germline ends. Germline loops: CDR1 LGHDT, CDR2 YNNKEL (reference sequence). CDR3 size: 17 residues.

This clonotype has ten or more counts. The chain carries TRBV12-3 or TRBV12-4 and TRBJ2-7; D possibly matches TRBD1 or TRBD2 (7 bases each). Trimming stripped 6 bases from V and 4 bases from J, with 13 bases between. The CDR3 length is 13 residues. The CDR3 loop is CASSRQGGYEQYF. In nucleotides, the CDR3 is TGTGCCAGCAGCCGACAGGGAGGGTACGAGCAGTACTTC.

V is TRBV7-2 and J is TRBJ1-5; 12 positions agree with TRBD1. This CDR3 spans 15 amino acids. Unmatched junction bases numbered 5, after V lost 4 bases and J lost 7 bases. Germline lookup yields CDR1 SGHTA and CDR2 FQGNSA. CDR3 nucleotides: TGTGCCAGCAGCTGGGACAGGGGGCTAGGGCAGCCCCAGCATTTT. It yields the protein CASSWDRGLGQPQHF.

The chain employs TRBV4-3 and TRBJ1-6; TRBD1 might be the D (6 bases). The CDR3 is 13 residues long. Trimming cost V 4 bases and J 7 bases, with 8 bases left between them. Germline CDR1 is LGHNA and CDR2 is YSLEER. The CDR3 coding sequence is TGCGCCAGCAGCCGGGACACCAATTCACCCCTCCACTTT. It yields the protein CASSRDTNSPLHF.

This clonotype has a handful of counts. The chain links TRBV7-9 to TRBJ1-2; unclear D gene. Trimming pared 1 base from V and 7 bases from J, leaving 7 bases between. Looked up from germline, CDR1 is SEHNR and CDR2 is FQNEAQ (reference sequence). The CDR3 loop spans 12 amino acids. Written as DNA, the CDR3 is TGTGCCAGCAGCTTAGTAGGTACTGGCTACACCTTC. This sequence encodes CASSLVGTGYTF.

The chain has TRBV7-9 and TRBJ1-2; 7 nucleotides line up with TRBD1. CDR1 and CDR2 from the germline V gene are SEHNR and FQNEAQ (reference sequence). Losses at the gene ends were 2 bases for V and 5 bases for J; bases not matched to a gene: 5. The CDR3 has 14 residues. The CDR3: CASSLLDRCYGYTF. The CDR3 bases are TGTGCCAGCAGCTTACTGGACAGGTGTTATGGCTACACCTTC. Combining the CDR3 with reference TRBV7-9 and TRBJ1-2 gives the whole variable domain DTGVSQNPRHKITKRGQNVTFRCDPISEHNRLYWYRQTLGQGPEFLTYFQNEAQLEKSRLLSDRFSAERPKGSFSTLEIQRTEQGDSAMYLCASSLLDRCYGYTFGSGTRLTVV.